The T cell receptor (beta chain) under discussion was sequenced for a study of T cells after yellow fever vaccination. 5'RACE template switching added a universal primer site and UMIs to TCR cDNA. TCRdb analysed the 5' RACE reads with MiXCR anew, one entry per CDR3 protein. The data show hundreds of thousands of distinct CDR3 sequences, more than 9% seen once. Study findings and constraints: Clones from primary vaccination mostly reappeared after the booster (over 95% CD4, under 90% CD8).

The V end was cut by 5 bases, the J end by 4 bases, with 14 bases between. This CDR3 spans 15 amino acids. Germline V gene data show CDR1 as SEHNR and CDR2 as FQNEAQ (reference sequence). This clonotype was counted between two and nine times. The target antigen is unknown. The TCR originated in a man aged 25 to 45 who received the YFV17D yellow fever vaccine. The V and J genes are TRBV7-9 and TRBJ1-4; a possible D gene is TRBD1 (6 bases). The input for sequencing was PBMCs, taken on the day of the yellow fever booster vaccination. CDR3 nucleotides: TGTGCCAGCAGCGTTACCGGGACAAGTAATGAAAAACTGTTTTTT. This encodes CASSVTGTSNEKLFF.